This TCR beta chain was observed in a study of blood T cell repertoires in COVID-19. Study-level background: The study drew acute and convalescent COVID-19 samples from the United States, Italy and Spain. PBMCs, B-cell-depleted T cells, or T cells provided the cDNA or gDNA that made up the material.

This CDR3 region has 16 residues. As originally analysed: Estimated nucleated cell counts came from reference gene primer amplification. The method was immunoSEQ multiplex PCR; TCRdb's version includes in-frame clones alone and lacks a portion of them. V and J calls and clone size are as listed in that table; D and trimming were resolved from the DNA. The data contain roughly 140,000 clones, over 70% of them singletons. The gene calls are TRBV12-2 and TRBJ1-1; the D call TRBD1 from the table was never checked on the DNA. TRBV12-2 counts as a pseudogene. The sample consisted of peripheral blood. The sequence was collected from a woman aged 55-70 years with acute or convalescent COVID-19. The CDR3 region has the DNA TGTGCAAGTCGCCGCTTTCCCGGGACAGGGAACACTGAAGCTTTCTTT. It encodes CASRRFPGTGNTEAFF.